The entry below gives a single T cell receptor (beta chain) sequence along with its context. Its cognate antigen is unknown. The entry originates in a study of identical twins. Points from the study as a whole: Models underestimated TCR alpha sharing (out-of-frame) in monozygotic twins.

Via MiXCR, TCRdb re-called the 5' RACE reads, giving one row per CDR3 protein. The sample has hundreds of thousands of distinct CDR3 sequences; roughly 10% are singletons. Sequenced: memory (CD45RO+) T cells sorted from blood. The TCR sequence derives from a woman aged 18-35 years in good health.

CDR3 sequence reads: CASSQGALASSYNEQFF. In DNA, the CDR3 is TGTGCCAGCAGCCAAGGGGCACTAGCGAGCTCCTACAATGAGCAGTTCTTC. The rearrangement links TRBV7-2 to TRBJ2-1; 7 nucleotides match TRBD2. J lost 0 bases, V lost 5 bases, and 10 bases had no gene match. The CDR3 consists of 17 residues. Germline lookup yields CDR1 SGHTA and CDR2 FQGNSA.